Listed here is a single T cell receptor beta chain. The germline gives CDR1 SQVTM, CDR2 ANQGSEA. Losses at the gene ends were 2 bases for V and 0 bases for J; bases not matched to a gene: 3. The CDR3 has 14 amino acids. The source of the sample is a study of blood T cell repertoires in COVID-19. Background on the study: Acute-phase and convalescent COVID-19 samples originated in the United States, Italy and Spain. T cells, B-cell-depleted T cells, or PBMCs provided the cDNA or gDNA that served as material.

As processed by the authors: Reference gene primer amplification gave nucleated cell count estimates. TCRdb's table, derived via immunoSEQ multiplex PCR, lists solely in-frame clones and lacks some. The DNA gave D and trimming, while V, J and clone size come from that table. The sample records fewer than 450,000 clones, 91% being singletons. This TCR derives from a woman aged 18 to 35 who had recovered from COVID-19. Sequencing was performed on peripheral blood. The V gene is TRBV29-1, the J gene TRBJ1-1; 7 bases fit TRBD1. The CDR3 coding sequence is TGCAGCGTTGAATTCAGGGGGATGAACACTGAAGCTTTCTTT. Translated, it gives CSVEFRGMNTEAFF.